Shown below are 5 T cell receptor beta chains from a single sample sequenced in a study of control samples from healthy donors and cancer patients. Sequencing used immunoSEQ multiplex PCR; TCRdb keeps in-frame clones, though not all of them. The profile shows some 130,000 clones, around 93% of them singletons. The specimen sequenced was PBMCs. Every receptor here comes from a man over 45 with head and neck cancer.

Here the CDR3 reads CASSIDLGEGAFF. CDR3 nucleotide sequence: TGTGCCAGTAGTATAGACCTTGGGGAGGGAGCTTTCTTT. The V call is TRBV19, the J call TRBJ1-1; D not resolved. The germline V gene has CDR1 LNHDA and CDR2 SQIVND (reference sequence). Trimming removed 0 bases from V and 10 bases from J, with 12 bases in between. There are 13 residues in the CDR3.

The J gene is TRBJ2-5, the V gene TRBV4-2, with a tentative D call TRBD1 (6 bases). There are 14 residues in the CDR3. V was shortened by 1 base and J by 4 bases, with 10 bases between the two germline ends. Per germline, CDR1 LGHNA and CDR2 YNFKEQ. CDR3 residues: CASSQGGPGETQYF. The CDR3 nucleotides are TGTGCCAGCAGCCAAGGGGGGCCTGGAGAGACCCAGTACTTC.

The J gene is TRBJ1-1, the V gene TRBV6-2 or TRBV6-3; D unclear. CDR3 length: 13 amino acids. V was cut by 4 bases and J by 7 bases, with 13 bases left in between. The germline V gene has CDR1 MNHEY and CDR2 SVGEGT. CDR3: CASSFVQAHEAFF. CDR3 nucleotides: TGTGCCAGCAGTTTTGTGCAGGCGCATGAAGCTTTCTTT.

The chain links TRBV3-1 (or the pseudogene TRBV3-2) to TRBJ2-5, with unresolved D. V lost 10 bases and J 0 bases, leaving 9 bases between the germline ends. This CDR3 spans 12 amino acids. CDR1 is LGHDT and CDR2 is YNNKEL in the germline V gene (reference sequence). The CDR3: CATPWYQETQYF. In DNA form, the CDR3 reads TGTGCCACGCCCTGGTACCAAGAGACCCAGTACTTC.

This clone showed up just a few times. The chain joins TRBV4-3 to TRBJ1-1; the D gene is possibly TRBD1 (5 bases). Germline V gene data show CDR1 as LGHNA and CDR2 as YSLEER. This CDR3 comprises 15 residues. V lost 0 bases and J lost 1, with 9 bases in between. In nucleotides, the CDR3 is TGCGCCAGCAGCCAAGATGGGGGGGAGAACACTGAAGCTTTCTTT. This encodes CASSQDGGENTEAFF.